One and the same sample provided the 8 T cell receptor beta chains below, sequenced in a study of long-term antiretroviral therapy in people with HIV. Version v3.0 of the immunoSEQ assay ran at survey level. The data were produced by immunoSEQ multiplex PCR, yet TCRdb's version contains in-frame clones alone and is incomplete. The data hold over 40,000 clones, with about 94% observed a single time. The specimen was unsorted PBMCs, collected around 9.2 years after starting antiretroviral therapy. Receptors originate from a young man with HIV.

The chain has TRBV2 and TRBJ2-3; the match to TRBD2 covers 8 bases. Trimming took 4 bases from V and 6 from J; bases not matched to a gene: 9. The CDR3 consists of 15 residues. Germline CDR1 SNHLY, CDR2 FYNNEI. CDR3 sequence (DNA): TGTGCCAGCAGTGGGACTAGCCGGCGGTTGGATACGCAGTATTTT. Translation gives CASSGTSRRLDTQYF.

The chain is built from TRBV9 and TRBJ1-1, with 7 positions matching TRBD1. The CDR3 spans 17 residues. Looked up from germline, CDR1 is SGDLS and CDR2 is YYNGEE. V gave up 4 bases and J gave up 0 bases; unmatched junction bases: 12. CDR3 in DNA: TGTGCCAGCAGCAAGACAGGGAGTTCGGGTATGAACACTGAAGCTTTCTTT. Translating it yields CASSKTGSSGMNTEAFF.

The chain has TRBV9 and TRBJ2-3; D call uncertain. Germline V lookup: CDR1 SGDLS, CDR2 YYNGEE. Trimming pared 0 bases from V and 1 base from J, leaving 6 bases between. The CDR3 sequence is 14 residues long. The CDR3 nucleotides read TGTGCCAGCAGCGTAGCTTTGGGCACAGATACGCAGTATTTT. As protein: CASSVALGTDTQYF.

The chain combines TRBV27 with TRBJ1-2, with 7 bases lining up with TRBD1. Per germline, CDR1 MNHEY and CDR2 SMNVEV (reference sequence). V trimming: 5 bases; J trimming: 3 bases; junction bases outside the gene matches: 9. The length of the CDR3 is 15 residues. In nucleotides, the CDR3 is TGTGCCAGCAGTGAGACAGGGCGCAGGGACTATGGCTACACCTTC. It specifies CASSETGRRDYGYTF.

The chain links TRBV7-2 to TRBJ1-6; a possible D gene is TRBD1 (5 bases). The germline V gene has CDR1 SGHTA and CDR2 FQGNSA. The CDR3 has 14 amino acids. Trimming cost V 2 bases and J 11 bases, with 13 bases left between them. This chain's CDR3 is CASSLTPGSPPLHF. The DNA for the CDR3 is TGTGCCAGCAGCTTAACACCAGGGTCTCCACCCCTCCACTTT.

Here the CDR3 reads CASSPLEINYGYTF. For the CDR3, the DNA is TGTGCCAGCAGTCCTCTGGAGATTAACTATGGCTACACCTTC. The chain has TRBV28 and TRBJ1-2, with no clear D. CDR3 length equals 14 residues. The germline CDR1 and CDR2 sequences are MDHEN and SYDVKM. V lost 5 bases and J 1 base, leaving 11 bases between the germline ends.

The chain recombines TRBV7-6 with TRBJ2-7; TRBD1 agrees at 11 bases. This CDR3 comprises 14 residues. V lost 0 bases and J lost 6; bases outside the gene matches: 1. Germline loops: CDR1 SGHVS, CDR2 FNYEAQ. The CDR3 nucleotides read TGTGCCAGCAGCTTAGCGGGGACAGGGGGCGAGCAGTACTTC. Its protein product is CASSLAGTGGEQYF. Filled out from reference TRBV7-6 and TRBJ2-7, the complete variable domain reads GAGVSQSPRYKVTKRGQDVALRCDPISGHVSLYWYRQALGQGPEFLTYFNYEAQQDKSGLPNDRFSAERPEGSISTLTIQRTEQRDSAMYRCASSLAGTGGEQYFGPGTRLTVT.

The chain links TRBV6-1 to TRBJ1-5; 10 bases line up with TRBD1. The CDR3 extends over 16 amino acids. Germline V lookup: CDR1 MNHNS, CDR2 SASEGT. Trimming cost V 2 bases and J 5 bases; bases outside gene matches: 6. The CDR3 DNA reads TGTGCCAGCAGTGAATTAGGGGACAGGGGAGATCAGCCCCAGCATTTT. It translates to CASSELGDRGDQPQHF.